The 27 T cell receptor beta chains given below trace back to one sample, sequenced in a study. Using immunoSEQ multiplex PCR, the repertoire was profiled, and TCRdb retains in-frame clones only, with some absent. The sample has 60,000 to 85,000 clones; over 85% are singletons. Material: PBMCs. These receptors all come from a middle-aged man with rheumatoid arthritis.

The CDR3 loop is CATSRDRGPSTDTQYF. As DNA, the CDR3 is TGTGCCACCAGCAGGGACAGGGGGCCCAGCACAGATACGCAGTATTTT. V gene TRBV15 combines with J gene TRBJ2-3; 11 bases agree with TRBD1. The CDR3 spans 16 residues. With 3 bases clipped from V and 0 bases from J, the junction kept 2 bases outside the gene matches. Per germline, CDR1 LNHNV and CDR2 YYDKDF (reference sequence). The entire variable domain, with the rest obtained from reference TRBV15 and TRBJ2-3, is as follows: DAMVIQNPRYQVTQFGKPVTLSCSQTLNHNVMYWYQQKSSQAPKLLFHYYDKDFNNEADTPDNFQSRRPNTSFCFLDIRSPGLGDTAMYLCATSRDRGPSTDTQYFGPGTRLTVL.

The chain has TRBV3-1 (or the pseudogene TRBV3-2) and TRBJ2-4, with 14 bases fitting TRBD2. Trimming removed 1 base from V and 4 bases from J; junction bases left unmatched: 6. The germline CDR1 and CDR2 sequences are LGHDT and YNNKEL (reference sequence). The CDR3 consists of 18 residues. DNA of the CDR3: TGTGCCAGCAGCCAAGCGACCGGGACTAGCGGGAGAAAAAACATTCAGTACTTC. It translates to CASSQATGTSGRKNIQYF.

The chain is built from TRBV30 and TRBJ1-2; D is perhaps TRBD1 (5 bases). V was cut by 0 bases and J by 3 bases, with 8 bases left in between. The CDR3 runs 13 residues. Germline V lookup: CDR1 GTSNPN, CDR2 SVGIG (reference sequence). This CDR3 is CAWSVGADYGYTF. The CDR3 DNA reads as TGTGCCTGGAGTGTAGGGGCAGACTATGGCTACACCTTC.

V gene TRBV6-1 combines with J gene TRBJ1-1; D unresolved. Germline V gene lookup returns CDR1 MNHNS and CDR2 SASEGT. The CDR3 runs 14 residues. V dropped 3 bases and J dropped 0 bases, with 8 bases sitting between them. The CDR3 nucleotides are TGTGCCAGCAGTGAGTACAGCATGAACACTGAAGCTTTCTTT. This sequence encodes CASSEYSMNTEAFF.

The rearrangement joins TRBV13 to TRBJ1-4, with TRBD1 identical over 10 bases. Germline assignment: CDR1 PRHDT and CDR2 FYEKMQ (reference sequence). The CDR3 length is 15 residues. Trimming at V came to 5 bases and at J to 8 bases, leaving 8 bases not matched to a gene. The chain's CDR3 is CASSLRTGGWEKLFF. The CDR3 DNA sequence: TGTGCCAGCAGCCTCCGGACAGGGGGTTGGGAAAAACTGTTTTTT.

The chain links TRBV5-4 to TRBJ1-2; D is unresolved. From germline, CDR1 is SGHNT and CDR2 YYREEE (reference sequence). The V end was cut by 2 bases, the J end by 4 bases, with 18 bases between. The CDR3 has 16 amino acids. CDR3 nucleotide sequence: TGTGCCAGCAGCTTTGGAGGGAGGGTGTATGGCTATGGCTACACCTTC. This sequence encodes CASSFGGRVYGYGYTF.

V gene TRBV9 combines with J gene TRBJ2-3; 7 positions agree with TRBD1. The CDR3 covers 14 residues. J gave up 0 bases and V 3 bases, and 1 base lay outside the gene matches. Germline V gene sequence: CDR1 SGDLS, CDR2 YYNGEE. The CDR3 nucleotides read TGTGCCAGCAGCGCGACAGGGAGCACAGATACGCAGTATTTT. It translates to CASSATGSTDTQYF.

This chain joins TRBV6-5 and TRBJ1-1, with TRBD1 matching 7 bases. The CDR3 sequence is 13 residues long. In germline, CDR1 is MNHEY, CDR2 SVGAGI. V dropped 2 bases and J dropped 7; count of bases not matched to a gene: 4. The DNA of the CDR3 is TGTGCCAGCAGTTACGAGGGGGACAGTGAAGCTTTCTTT. Translation: CASSYEGDSEAFF.

This clone appeared a single time. This sequence joins TRBV4-3 and TRBJ2-7; 9 bases align to TRBD1. Losses at the gene ends were 2 bases for V and 5 bases for J; bases not matched to a gene: 10. Germline CDR1 reads LGHNA; CDR2 reads YSLEER. This CDR3 spans 16 amino acids. CDR3 sequence (DNA): TGCGCCAGCAGCCAAATAACCGGGACAGGGTTTGACGAGCAGTACTTC. The encoded protein is CASSQITGTGFDEQYF.

This clone was detected once. The chain couples TRBV6-5 to TRBJ1-2; perhaps TRBD1 as D (6 bases). Germline CDR1 and CDR2: MNHEY and SVGAGI. Trimming removed 5 bases from V and 8 bases from J, with 18 bases in between. The CDR3 has 14 amino acids. CDR3 bases: TGTGCCAGCAGTCGCCAAGGGGGTAGAGGCGGCTACACCTTC. This sequence encodes CASSRQGGRGGYTF.

The genes are TRBV5-6 and TRBJ1-2; 7 positions match TRBD1. With V trimmed by 2 bases and J by 5 bases, 9 bases remained unmatched. This CDR3 region has 15 residues. Germline V gene data show CDR1 as SGHDT and CDR2 as YYEEEE. The DNA of the CDR3 is TGTGCCAGCAGCTTTAGGGTCGGGACAGATTATGGCTACACCTTC. The encoded protein is CASSFRVGTDYGYTF.

The chain is built from TRBV6-5 and TRBJ1-5, with TRBD1 matching 7 bases. Germline V gene data show CDR1 as MNHEY and CDR2 as SVGAGI. This CDR3 has 14 residues. V was clipped by 6 bases and J by 1 base; unmatched bases: 3. CDR3 DNA: TGTGCCAGCAGACTGGGACAGAGCAATCAGCCCCAGCATTTT. Protein: CASRLGQSNQPQHF.

V gene TRBV7-3 combines with J gene TRBJ2-6; D is ambiguous. The CDR3 runs to 16 residues. V was clipped by 0 bases and J by 0 bases, with 6 bases between them. Germline loops: CDR1 SGHTA, CDR2 FQGTGA. CDR3: CASSLTSGSGANVLTF. The CDR3 DNA sequence: TGTGCCAGCAGCTTAACGAGTGGCTCTGGGGCCAACGTCCTGACTTTC.

The chain joins TRBV28 to TRBJ2-7, with 12 bases matching TRBD1. The V gene's germline CDR1 is MDHEN and CDR2 SYDVKM. There are 16 residues in the CDR3. V trimming: 7 bases; J trimming: 2 bases; junction bases outside the gene matches: 9. The CDR3 here is CASTPPGQGAAYEQYF. Here the CDR3 DNA reads TGTGCCAGCACCCCTCCGGGACAGGGGGCAGCCTACGAGCAGTACTTC.

The V and J genes are TRBV11-2 and TRBJ1-2, with 8 bases lining up with TRBD1. CDR3 size: 13 residues. Germline-derived CDR1 and CDR2 are SGHAT and FQNNGV. The ends lost 5 bases at V and 8 bases at J; junction bases unmatched: 7. The CDR3 reads CASSPGTGRGYTF. In DNA form, the CDR3 reads TGTGCCAGCAGCCCAGGGACAGGTCGCGGCTACACCTTC.

The V and J genes are TRBV7-6 and TRBJ2-1, with a weak D call TRBD2 (5 bases). V was trimmed by 1 base and J by 3 bases, leaving 10 bases between them. The CDR3 spans 15 residues. CDR1 is SGHVS and CDR2 is FNYEAQ in the germline V gene. The CDR3 reads CASSLVGEIYNEQFF. CDR3 DNA: TGTGCCAGCAGCTTAGTCGGGGAAATCTACAATGAGCAGTTCTTC.

The V call is TRBV7-2, the J call TRBJ2-1, with 15 bases lining up with TRBD2. V was clipped by 4 bases and J by 8 bases; unmatched bases: 3. The CDR3 covers 15 residues. Germline CDR1 and CDR2: SGHTA and FQGNSA. CDR3 loop: CASSWGLAGGYEQFF. The CDR3 DNA sequence: TGTGCCAGCAGCTGGGGACTAGCGGGGGGTTATGAGCAGTTCTTC.

This clone is a singleton in its sample. The CDR3 DNA reads TGTGCCAGCGGGAGGGCGGCGACCGGGGAGCTGTTTTTT. This encodes CASGRAATGELFF. The J gene is TRBJ2-2, the V gene TRBV6-5, with 7 bases aligning to TRBD2. The CDR3 contains 13 residues. The V and J ends lost 8 bases and 5 bases, in that order; junction bases with no gene match: 5. CDR1 and CDR2 (germline): MNHEY, SVGAGI.

The rearrangement uses TRBV6-5 and TRBJ1-2; 8 nucleotides agree with TRBD1. V lost 7 bases, J lost 10 bases, and 11 bases stayed unmatched. This CDR3 is built from 13 residues. Germline-derived CDR1 and CDR2 are MNHEY and SVGAGI. The CDR3: CASTRGPTAFYTF. In DNA form, the CDR3 reads TGTGCCAGCACCAGGGGGCCTACCGCTTTCTACACCTTC.

The chain has TRBV19 and TRBJ2-5; D might be TRBD1 (6 bases). Trimming stripped 1 base from V and 4 bases from J, with 13 bases between. CDR3 size: 15 residues. Germline-derived CDR1 and CDR2 are LNHDA and SQIVND (reference sequence). CDR3: CASSIAYDRLETQYF. Written as DNA, the CDR3 is TGTGCCAGTAGTATAGCGTATGACAGGCTAGAGACCCAGTACTTC.

This clone has a handful of counts. This chain uses TRBV6-2 or TRBV6-3 with TRBJ2-2, with 7 bases lining up with TRBD2. J gave up 6 bases and V 6 bases, and 7 bases lay outside the gene matches. This CDR3 spans 14 amino acids. Looked up from germline, CDR1 is MNHEY and CDR2 is SVGEGT. The CDR3 is CASSRSSGPGELFF. The CDR3 DNA is TGTGCCAGCAGCAGGAGTAGCGGGCCCGGGGAGCTGTTTTTT.

This clone was seen just once. In DNA, the CDR3 is TGTGCCAGCAGCTTAGTCGGATACGGTCAGCCCCAGCATTTT. Translating gives CASSLVGYGQPQHF. This chain links TRBV7-2 with TRBJ1-5, with D hard to call. V lost 1 base, J lost 6 bases, and 10 bases lay in between. Germline V gene data show CDR1 as SGHTA and CDR2 as FQGNSA. The CDR3 loop spans 14 amino acids. The full variable domain, completed using reference TRBV7-2 and TRBJ1-5, is GAGVSQSPSNKVTEKGKDVELRCDPISGHTALYWYRQSLGQGLEFLIYFQGNSAPDKSGLPSDRFSAERTGGSVSTLTIQRTQQEDSAVYLCASSLVGYGQPQHFGDGTRLSIL.

A single count supports this clone. The chain uses TRBV27 and TRBJ2-3, with 14 bases matching TRBD2. From germline, CDR1 is MNHEY and CDR2 SMNVEV (reference sequence). With V trimmed by 4 bases and J by 2 bases, 20 bases remained unmatched. The CDR3 runs to 22 residues. CDR3 DNA: TGTGCCAGCAGTTCCATATCCGCGGGACTAGCGGGGGTAAAAGCCCCCACAGATACGCAGTATTTT. It codes for CASSSISAGLAGVKAPTDTQYF.

The chain joins TRBV28 to TRBJ1-1; D might be TRBD1 (6 bases). The CDR3 runs to 14 residues. V lost 3 bases and J lost 1, with 9 bases in between. Germline V gene data show CDR1 as MDHEN and CDR2 as SYDVKM. For the CDR3, the DNA is TGTGCCAGCAGTTTGGGGGGCCCGAACACTGAAGCTTTCTTT. This translates into CASSLGGPNTEAFF.

Notes on this clone: The junction shows a germline mismatch at one end, possibly a read error. The chain links TRBV15 to TRBJ1-5; 7 nucleotides match TRBD1. Germline lookup yields CDR1 LNHNV and CDR2 YYDKDF (reference sequence). This CDR3 is built from 15 residues. CDR3 sequence reads: CATSDSGGGNQPQHF. As DNA, the CDR3 is TGTGCCACCAGCGATTCAGGGGGGGGCAATCAACCCCAGCATTTT. The whole variable domain, remainder taken from reference TRBV15 and TRBJ1-5, is DAMVIQNPRYQVTQFGKPVTLSCSQTLNHNVMYWYQQKSSQAPKLLFHYYDKDFNNEADTPDNFQSRRPNTSFCFLDIRSPGLGDTAMYLCATSDSGGGNQPQHFGDGTRLSIL.

This CDR3 is CASRPKRDNEQFF. DNA of the CDR3: TGTGCCAGCAGACCGAAACGGGACAATGAGCAGTTCTTC. This chain connects TRBV12-3 or TRBV12-4 to TRBJ2-1; D ambiguous. The CDR3 spans 13 residues. The V gene lost 6 bases and the J gene lost 5 bases, with 11 bases spanning the gap.

This chain joins TRBV5-1 and TRBJ1-4; possibly TRBD1 for D (6 bases). The CDR3 is made up of 18 amino acids. The germline V and J ends were trimmed by 0 bases and 8 bases, with 23 bases remaining between them. Germline V gene sequence: CDR1 SGHRS, CDR2 YFSETQ. The CDR3 nucleotides are TGCGCCAGCAGCTTGGGTCTGGCAGTTGCAGGCCAGGGGGAAAAACTGTTTTTT. It codes for CASSLGLAVAGQGEKLFF.